These 29 T cell receptor beta chains share one sample of origin, sequenced in a study of blood T cell repertoires in COVID-19. TCRdb's table, derived via immunoSEQ multiplex PCR, lists solely in-frame clones and lacks some. The sample has over 150,000 clones; 70% to 90% are singletons. The sample comprised peripheral blood. These receptors came from a man younger than 45 with acute or convalescent COVID-19.

V and J are TRBV6-5 and TRBJ1-5; the D gene is possibly TRBD1 (5 bases). The CDR3 covers 15 residues. Germline V gives CDR1 MNHEY, CDR2 SVGAGI. V lost 7 bases and J 2 bases, leaving 15 bases between the germline ends. DNA for the CDR3: TGTGCCAGCAACTCAGGGCAGGGTGGCAATCAGCCCCAGCATTTT. As protein: CASNSGQGGNQPQHF.

The rearrangement links TRBV6-1 to TRBJ1-4, with D possibly matching TRBD1 (5 bases). Trimming left V 3 bases short and J 5 bases short, with 13 bases between. This CDR3 is 15 amino acids long. Germline V CDR1 and CDR2: MNHNS, SASEGT. CDR3 coding DNA: TGTGCCAGCAGTGACAGGGCCAAGGGAAATGAAAAACTGTTTTTT. Protein: CASSDRAKGNEKLFF.

The chain combines TRBV6-2 or TRBV6-3 with TRBJ1-1; tentatively, D is TRBD1 (5 bases). The length of the CDR3 is 18 residues. The germline gives CDR1 MNHEY, CDR2 SVGEGT. V was trimmed by 0 bases and J by 4 bases, leaving 21 bases between them. This CDR3 is CASSYSVPRGRVGTEAFF. The CDR3 DNA sequence: TGTGCCAGCAGTTACTCGGTTCCTAGGGGCAGGGTGGGCACTGAAGCTTTCTTT.

This sequence joins TRBV5-4 and TRBJ2-1; D is possibly TRBD1 (6 bases). The CDR3 loop spans 15 amino acids. Germline lookup yields CDR1 SGHNT and CDR2 YYREEE (reference sequence). The V end lost 0 bases, the J end lost 8 bases, and 15 bases lay between the germline ends. The CDR3: CASSLGGGTRDEQFF. CDR3 DNA sequence: TGTGCCAGCAGCTTGGGTGGGGGCACAAGGGATGAGCAGTTCTTC.

The chain links TRBV7-9 to TRBJ1-5; D uncertain. CDR1 is SEHNR and CDR2 is FQNEAQ in the germline V gene (reference sequence). Trimming removed 2 bases from V and 6 bases from J, with 5 bases in between. The CDR3 has 12 amino acids. The CDR3 DNA reads as TGTGCCAGCAGCTTAAAGCGTCAGCCCCAGCATTTT. This gives the protein CASSLKRQPQHF.

The rearrangement uses TRBV18 and TRBJ2-2; D uncertain. CDR3 length: 13 amino acids. V was clipped by 0 bases and J by 4 bases, with 3 bases between them. The germline CDR1 and CDR2 sequences are KGHSH and LQKENI. Here the CDR3 reads CASSPPGTGELFF. CDR3 sequence (DNA): TGTGCCAGCTCACCACCCGGCACCGGGGAGCTGTTTTTT.

The chain joins TRBV5-4 to TRBJ2-1; 8 positions agree with TRBD2. There are 16 residues in the CDR3. Germline CDR1 reads SGHNT; CDR2 reads YYREEE (reference sequence). The V segment lost 4 bases and the J segment 6 bases; nucleotides outside the gene matches: 12. In DNA, the CDR3 is TGTGCCAGCAGCCCCCACGGGACTAGTGAAGTCAATGAGCAGTTCTTC. This translates into CASSPHGTSEVNEQFF.

The J gene is TRBJ2-7, the V gene TRBV5-1; TRBD2 is a possible D gene (5 bases). The germline V gene encodes CDR1 SGHRS and CDR2 YFSETQ. This CDR3 comprises 13 residues. V lost 5 bases to trimming and J lost 0 bases, with 9 bases between them. The CDR3 is CASSSVPSYEQYF. The DNA of the CDR3 is TGCGCCAGCAGTAGCGTCCCCTCCTACGAGCAGTACTTC.

V and J are TRBV15 and TRBJ2-7, with D possibly being TRBD1 (5 bases). Germline CDR1 reads LNHNV; CDR2 reads YYDKDF (reference sequence). V was cut by 1 base and J by 2 bases, with 9 bases left in between. The CDR3 runs 14 residues. CDR3 sequence reads: CATSRGTTTYEQYF. The DNA of the CDR3 is TGTGCCACCAGCAGAGGGACAACTACCTACGAGCAGTACTTC.

This clone showed up just once. V is TRBV11-2 and J is TRBJ1-1; D unresolved. V was shortened by 3 bases and J by 3 bases, with 11 bases between the two germline ends. CDR1 is SGHAT and CDR2 is FQNNGV in the germline V gene. The CDR3 totals 14 residues. CDR3 sequence reads: CASSLAVTYTEAFF. Here the CDR3 DNA reads TGTGCCAGCAGCTTGGCGGTCACTTACACTGAAGCTTTCTTT.

V usage is TRBV11-2 and J usage is TRBJ2-1; no clear D gene. The CDR3 is made up of 11 amino acids. V was trimmed by 1 base and J by 15 bases, leaving 10 bases between them. Germline-derived CDR1 and CDR2 are SGHAT and FQNNGV. CDR3 region: CASSLGQTAFF. The DNA of the CDR3 is TGTGCCAGCAGCTTAGGACAAACCGCGTTCTTC.

V is TRBV7-3 and J is TRBJ1-1; 9 nucleotides align to TRBD1. The trim removed 3 bases at V and 2 bases at J, leaving 4 bases unmatched. Germline CDR1 is SGHTA and CDR2 is FQGTGA. CDR3 length: 15 amino acids. The DNA for the CDR3 is TGTGCCAGCAGCTTGACAGGGGGGGTTAACACTGAAGCTTTCTTT. This encodes CASSLTGGVNTEAFF.

This sequence joins TRBV5-1 and TRBJ1-2; D uncertain. The germline V gene encodes CDR1 SGHRS and CDR2 YFSETQ. The V and J ends lost 7 bases and 3 bases respectively, with 19 bases between them. This CDR3 is built from 15 residues. CDR3 loop: CASQPRPAGDYGYTF. The CDR3 DNA reads TGCGCCAGCCAACCCCGTCCCGCAGGCGACTATGGCTACACCTTC.

The gene calls are TRBV5-1 and TRBJ2-5, with D uncertain. From germline, CDR1 is SGHRS and CDR2 YFSETQ. The V and J ends lost 0 bases and 4 bases respectively, with 7 bases between them. CDR3 size: 13 residues. Here the CDR3 reads CASSLATIETQYF. The CDR3 nucleotides are TGCGCCAGCAGCTTGGCTACTATAGAGACCCAGTACTTC.

In this sample, this clone turned up a few times. CDR3 sequence (DNA): TGCGCCAGCAGCTTTGAGGGTTCGTCGAACACTGAAGCTTTCTTT. Its translation: CASSFEGSSNTEAFF. V gene TRBV5-1 combines with J gene TRBJ1-1; no firm D call. V was pared by 2 bases and J by 1 base, with 12 bases between. The CDR3 is 15 amino acids. Germline V lookup: CDR1 SGHRS, CDR2 YFSETQ.

The rearrangement links TRBV28 to TRBJ2-4; 8 bases match TRBD1. The J segment lost 6 bases and the V segment lost 5 bases, leaving 6 bases of the junction unmatched. Looked up from germline, CDR1 is MDHEN and CDR2 is SYDVKM. The CDR3 extends over 14 amino acids. The CDR3 DNA is TGTGCCAGCAGTCTTCACGGACAGGGAAACATTCAGTACTTC. Amino acid sequence: CASSLHGQGNIQYF.

This clone appeared a single time. V and J are TRBV5-5 and TRBJ2-1; 8 nucleotides match TRBD2. After removal of 4 bases from V and 2 bases from J, the junction contained 5 bases not matched to a gene. Germline values: CDR1 SGHKS, CDR2 YYEKEE (reference sequence). The CDR3 is 15 amino acids. Written as DNA, the CDR3 is TGTGCCAGCAGCGCGGGACTAGAACCCTACAATGAGCAGTTCTTC. Encoded protein: CASSAGLEPYNEQFF.

In its sample, this clone was seen a few times. The chain links TRBV4-2 to TRBJ2-3, with 13 bases aligning to TRBD2. Trimming at V came to 4 bases and at J to 5 bases, leaving 3 bases not matched to a gene. Germline-derived CDR1 and CDR2 are LGHNA and YNFKEQ. This CDR3 has 15 residues. For the CDR3, the DNA is TGTGCCAGCAGCCGACTAGCGGGAGGAGGAGATACGCAGTATTTT. This codes for CASSRLAGGGDTQYF.

This chain joins TRBV28 and TRBJ2-1; 9 bases are a match to TRBD2. Trimming removed 7 bases from V and 4 bases from J; junction bases left unmatched: 8. The germline V gene has CDR1 MDHEN and CDR2 SYDVKM. This CDR3 contains 15 residues. CDR3 sequence (DNA): TGTGCCAGCACCCTGGGTAGCGGGGGATACAATGAGCAGTTCTTC. This codes for CASTLGSGGYNEQFF.

V usage is TRBV7-3 and J usage is TRBJ2-1; TRBD1 matches 7 bases. V was clipped by 5 bases and J by 10 bases; unmatched bases: 14. CDR3 length: 15 residues. The germline CDR1 and CDR2 sequences are SGHTA and FQGTGA. The CDR3 region has the DNA TGTGCCAGCAGCCCCACTATACAGGGGACGGGGGAGCAGTTCTTC. It codes for CASSPTIQGTGEQFF.

The rearrangement links TRBV19 to TRBJ1-2; 7 nucleotides agree with TRBD1. Germline CDR1 LNHDA, CDR2 SQIVND (reference sequence). The CDR3 totals 13 residues. After removal of 8 bases from V and 2 bases from J, the junction contained 5 bases not matched to a gene. The CDR3 region is CASSQDRNYGYTF. DNA for the CDR3: TGTGCCAGTTCTCAGGACAGGAACTATGGCTACACCTTC.

The V call is TRBV3-1 (or the pseudogene TRBV3-2), the J call TRBJ1-1, with D unresolved. Germline V gene sequence: CDR1 LGHDT, CDR2 YNNKEL (reference sequence). V was clipped by 5 bases and J by 10 bases, with 20 bases between them. The CDR3 is 14 residues long. This CDR3 reads CASSGGAGTLGAFF. Written as DNA, the CDR3 is TGTGCCAGCAGCGGAGGAGCAGGTACCTTGGGAGCTTTCTTT.

V usage is TRBV11-2 and J usage is TRBJ2-7; TRBD2 agrees at 8 bases. The V gene end was trimmed by 1 base and the J gene end by 1 base; junction bases not matched to a gene: 3. The CDR3 runs to 15 residues. CDR1 and CDR2 (germline): SGHAT, FQNNGV. CDR3 amino acids: CASSLGPSGSYEQYF. CDR3 coding DNA: TGTGCCAGCAGCTTAGGGCCTAGCGGGTCCTACGAGCAGTACTTC.

The chain uses TRBV5-1 and TRBJ1-2; 7 bases fit TRBD1. J lost 6 bases, V lost 0 bases, and 8 bases had no gene match. This CDR3 is 15 amino acids long. The germline CDR1 and CDR2 sequences are SGHRS and YFSETQ. The CDR3 is CASSLGPTGEDGYTF. CDR3 bases: TGCGCCAGCAGCTTGGGGCCAACAGGGGAGGATGGCTACACCTTC.

V is TRBV28 and J is TRBJ1-2, with D hard to call. Per the germline V gene, CDR1 is MDHEN and CDR2 is SYDVKM. This CDR3 has 11 residues. Trimming removed 4 bases from V and 4 bases from J, with 4 bases in between. CDR3 nucleotides: TGTGCCAGCAGTTCTCGCTATGGCTACACCTTC. Translating gives CASSSRYGYTF.

The chain combines TRBV4-1 with TRBJ2-3; a possible D gene is TRBD1 (6 bases). This CDR3 has 14 residues. Germline V gene data show CDR1 as MGHRA and CDR2 as YSYEKL. V lost 5 bases, J lost 2 bases, and 11 bases lay in between. CDR3 sequence (DNA): TGCGCCAGCAGCGGCGGACAGTACACAGATACGCAGTATTTT. Translation gives CASSGGQYTDTQYF.

The genes are TRBV11-2 and TRBJ1-5; 7 nucleotides line up with TRBD1. Trimming removed 5 bases from V and 5 bases from J; junction bases left unmatched: 12. CDR1 is SGHAT, CDR2 FQNNGV, per germline. The CDR3 is 16 residues long. CDR3 loop: CASSVSTGNRDQPQHF. Written as DNA, the CDR3 is TGTGCCAGCAGCGTATCGACAGGGAATCGAGATCAGCCCCAGCATTTT. The whole variable domain, filled in from reference TRBV11-2 and TRBJ1-5, reads EAGVAQSPRYKIIEKRQSVAFWCNPISGHATLYWYQQILGQGPKLLIQFQNNGVVDDSQLPKDRFSAERLKGVDSTLKIQPAKLEDSAVYLCASSVSTGNRDQPQHFGDGTRLSIL.

This chain uses TRBV4-1 with TRBJ2-5, with 8 positions matching TRBD2. Germline assignment: CDR1 MGHRA and CDR2 YSYEKL. Trimming took 4 bases from V and 5 from J; bases not matched to a gene: 9. This CDR3 is 15 amino acids long. The CDR3 DNA sequence: TGCGCCAGCAGCCCAACTTCGGGGGGGCGGGAGACCCAGTACTTC. Amino acid sequence: CASSPTSGGRETQYF.

The V and J genes are TRBV4-1 and TRBJ1-5, with a tentative D call TRBD1 (6 bases). The germline gives CDR1 MGHRA, CDR2 YSYEKL. V lost 4 bases to trimming and J lost 4 bases, with 14 bases between them. The CDR3 is 15 amino acids. Here the CDR3 DNA reads TGCGCCAGCAGCCCAATTCACGGACAGAATCAGCCCCAGCATTTT. This translates into CASSPIHGQNQPQHF.